The text below deals with one T cell receptor beta chain. Attachment of unique molecular identifiers to individual cDNA molecules was performed. TCRdb used MiXCR to reprocess the 5' RACE reads, holding one entry per CDR3 protein. In the table there are approximately 81,000 distinct CDR3 sequences, over 5% of which are singletons. These data belong to a study of early T cells in non-severe SARS-CoV-2 infection. This CDR3 contains 14 residues. The germline gives CDR1 KGHDR, CDR2 SFDVKD. The germline V and J ends were trimmed by 2 bases and 3 bases, with 8 bases remaining between them. The receptor comes from an adult who was a healthcare worker with PCR-confirmed SARS-CoV-2 infection or an uninfected control (not recorded which). Sequenced: whole blood. The genes are TRBV24-1 and TRBJ2-3, with D tentatively TRBD1 or TRBD2 (5 bases each). The CDR3 nucleotides read TGTGCCACCAGTGATTCGGGACCTACAGATACGCAGTATTTT. Protein product: CATSDSGPTDTQYF.